A single sample is the source of the 26 T cell receptor beta chains below, sequenced in a study of T cell responses to AZD1222 COVID-19 vaccine. Method: immunoSEQ multiplex PCR; TCRdb's copy keeps in-frame clones and lacks some. The table lists around 130,000 clones, 80% to 95% of them singletons. The sample consisted of peripheral blood, taken 28 days after the second AZD1222 dose. Source of these receptors: an adult who received the AZD1222 COVID-19 vaccine.

V is TRBV5-4 and J is TRBJ1-2, with TRBD1 identical over 11 bases. Germline V CDR1 and CDR2: SGHNT, YYREEE (reference sequence). The ends lost 4 bases at V and 4 bases at J; junction bases unmatched: 9. The CDR3 runs 16 residues. CDR3 DNA: TGTGCCAGCAGCCTGCGGACAGGGGGCGCGGGCTATGGCTACACCTTC. Translating it yields CASSLRTGGAGYGYTF.

The V gene is TRBV7-8, the J gene TRBJ2-3; D is ambiguous. Germline V CDR1 and CDR2: SGHVS, FQNEAQ. The V and J ends lost 5 bases and 1 base respectively, with 16 bases between them. The CDR3 extends over 16 amino acids. The CDR3 reads CASSQIQILGTDTQYF. The CDR3, as DNA: TGTGCCAGCAGCCAGATCCAGATTCTGGGCACAGATACGCAGTATTTT.

The chain's CDR3 is CASSMNRGTYGYTF. The CDR3 region has the DNA TGTGCCAGTAGTATGAACAGGGGAACGTATGGCTACACCTTC. The V and J genes are TRBV19 and TRBJ1-2, with TRBD1 matching 7 bases. After removal of 3 bases from V and 5 bases from J, the junction contained 6 bases not matched to a gene. The germline V gene has CDR1 LNHDA and CDR2 SQIVND (reference sequence). This CDR3 contains 14 residues. Full variable domain (missing parts from reference TRBV19 and TRBJ1-2): DGGITQSPKYLFRKEGQNVTLSCEQNLNHDAMYWYRQDPGQGLRLIYYSQIVNDFQKGDIAEGYSVSREKKESFPLTVTSAQKNPTAFYLCASSMNRGTYGYTFGSGTRLTVV.

This chain links TRBV29-1 with TRBJ1-2; D possibly corresponds to TRBD1 (5 bases). Trimming cost V 5 bases and J 4 bases, with 14 bases left between them. Germline V gene sequence: CDR1 SQVTM, CDR2 ANQGSEA. CDR3 length: 13 amino acids. The CDR3 sequence is CSVQEWGGYGYTF. CDR3 nucleotide sequence: TGCAGCGTTCAGGAGTGGGGGGGCTATGGCTACACCTTC.

This chain links TRBV13 with TRBJ1-2; the match to TRBD1 covers 10 bases. Germline trimming cut 5 bases from V and 4 bases from J; bases unmatched to any gene: 7. The germline gives CDR1 PRHDT, CDR2 FYEKMQ (reference sequence). This CDR3 is 15 amino acids long. For the CDR3, the DNA is TGTGCCAGCAGCAAAGACAGGGGGCAAGGCTATGGCTACACCTTC. It specifies CASSKDRGQGYGYTF.

The DNA of the CDR3 is TGTGCCAGCAGCAAAGAAATTACTAGCGGGAGGAATGAGCAGTTCTTC. It translates to CASSKEITSGRNEQFF. The V gene is TRBV21-1, the J gene TRBJ2-1; the table's D call TRBD2 went unverified against the DNA. TRBV21-1 is marked as a pseudogene. This CDR3 spans 16 amino acids.

This chain uses TRBV7-2 with TRBJ1-3; tentative D call: TRBD1 (6 bases). The CDR3 is 16 amino acids. CDR1 and CDR2 from the germline V gene are SGHTA and FQGNSA. Trimming cost V 0 bases and J 4 bases, with 13 bases left between them. The CDR3 sequence is CASSLAWSGAGNTIYF. For the CDR3, the DNA is TGTGCCAGCAGCTTAGCATGGTCAGGGGCGGGAAACACCATATATTTT.

The V call is TRBV24-1, the J call TRBJ1-1; the D is unclear. Trimming pared 3 bases from V and 2 bases from J, leaving 6 bases between. Germline V CDR1 and CDR2: KGHDR, SFDVKD. The CDR3 runs to 13 residues. Here the CDR3 reads CATSDRVNTEAFF. The DNA of the CDR3 is TGTGCCACCAGTGATAGAGTAAACACTGAAGCTTTCTTT.

This sequence joins TRBV4-2 and TRBJ2-1; 11 nucleotides line up with TRBD1. V lost 3 bases, J lost 2 bases, and 3 bases stayed unmatched. The CDR3 extends over 16 amino acids. The V gene's germline CDR1 is LGHNA and CDR2 YNFKEQ. The CDR3 loop reads CASSQGQGDPYNEQFF. The CDR3 nucleotides read TGTGCCAGCAGCCAGGGACAGGGGGACCCCTACAATGAGCAGTTCTTC.

This chain uses TRBV19 with TRBJ2-2; D is unclear. There are 12 residues in the CDR3. The ends were cut back, 8 bases at V and 2 bases at J, with 6 bases in the middle. The germline V gene has CDR1 LNHDA and CDR2 SQIVND (reference sequence). Here the CDR3 reads CASQDNTGELFF. CDR3 in DNA: TGTGCCAGTCAAGATAACACCGGGGAGCTGTTTTTT.

V is TRBV18 and J is TRBJ2-7, with TRBD2 matching 9 bases. The CDR3 runs to 14 residues. The germline CDR1 and CDR2 sequences are KGHSH and LQKENI. The V gene end was trimmed by 4 bases and the J gene end by 0 bases; junction bases not matched to a gene: 1. This CDR3 reads CASSQREDSYEQYF. DNA of the CDR3: TGTGCCAGCTCACAGCGGGAGGACTCCTACGAGCAGTACTTC.

This chain joins TRBV6-5 and TRBJ1-6; D may be TRBD1 (6 bases). This CDR3 has 14 residues. Trimming took 10 bases from V and 6 from J, leaving 16 bases between them. Germline CDR1 and CDR2: MNHEY and SVGAGI. The CDR3 nucleotides read TGTGCCACCCGGGACACCTCCCCTAATTCACCCCTCCACTTT. This sequence encodes CATRDTSPNSPLHF.

The rearrangement links TRBV3-1 (or the pseudogene TRBV3-2) to TRBJ1-3; no reliable D call. Germline CDR1 reads LGHDT; CDR2 reads YNNKEL (reference sequence). The V gene lost 0 bases and the J gene lost 0 bases, with 9 bases spanning the gap. The CDR3 is made up of 16 amino acids. CDR3 in amino acids: CASSQDTPFSGNTIYF. In DNA, the CDR3 is TGTGCCAGCAGCCAAGATACACCTTTCTCTGGAAACACCATATATTTT.

The CDR3 bases are TGTGCCAGCGCGGGGACAAGGGGCTCCTACGAGCAGTACTTC. This translates into CASAGTRGSYEQYF. The chain carries TRBV11-2 and TRBJ2-7; D may correspond to TRBD1 or TRBD2 (6 bases each). V dropped 8 bases and J dropped 0 bases, with 14 bases sitting between them. This CDR3 has 14 amino acids. From germline, CDR1 is SGHAT and CDR2 FQNNGV.

The V call is TRBV13, the J call TRBJ2-7, with 8 bases that match TRBD2. The germline V gene encodes CDR1 PRHDT and CDR2 FYEKMQ (reference sequence). There are 13 residues in the CDR3. J gave up 5 bases and V 2 bases, and 2 bases lay outside the gene matches. The CDR3 DNA sequence: TGTGCCAGCAGCTTATCAGCGGGGGACGAGCAGTACTTC. Translation gives CASSLSAGDEQYF. The complete variable domain, with remaining parts taken from reference TRBV13 and TRBJ2-7, reads AAGVIQSPRHLIKEKRETATLKCYPIPRHDTVYWYQQGPGQDPQFLISFYEKMQSDKGSIPDRFSAQQFSDYHSELNMSSLELGDSALYFCASSLSAGDEQYFGPGTRLTVT.

The chain links TRBV12-5 to TRBJ1-5; D is unresolved. V dropped 2 bases and J dropped 0 bases, with 5 bases sitting between them. Germline V gives CDR1 LGHNT, CDR2 FRNRAP. This CDR3 contains 14 residues. CDR3 sequence reads: CASGLRDSNQPQHF. The CDR3 nucleotides read TGTGCTAGTGGTTTGAGAGATAGCAATCAGCCCCAGCATTTT.

This rearrangement joins TRBV15 to TRBJ2-7; maybe TRBD1 (5 bases). The V gene lost 10 bases and the J gene lost 1 base, with 11 bases spanning the gap. The CDR3 sequence is 12 residues long. From germline, CDR1 is LNHNV and CDR2 YYDKDF (reference sequence). The CDR3 region has the DNA TGTGCCATAGGCCAGGGATCCTACGAGCAGTACTTC. Translating it yields CAIGQGSYEQYF.

This sequence joins TRBV3-1 (or the pseudogene TRBV3-2) and TRBJ1-1, with TRBD1 identical over 7 bases. CDR1 is LGHDT and CDR2 is YNNKEL in the germline V gene (reference sequence). J was trimmed by 8 bases and V by 2 bases; bases with no gene match: 5. This CDR3 has 13 residues. The CDR3 is CASSQSAQGEAFF. The CDR3 nucleotides read TGTGCCAGCAGCCAATCGGCACAGGGGGAAGCTTTCTTT.

The chain employs TRBV4-1 and TRBJ2-7; tentative D call: TRBD1 (6 bases). Trimming took off 0 bases at V and 2 bases at J, with 14 bases between the two ends. The V gene's germline CDR1 is MGHRA and CDR2 YSYEKL. This CDR3 is 16 amino acids long. The CDR3 DNA reads TGCGCCAGCAGCCAAGATCCCGGGACAAATCCCTACGAGCAGTACTTC. Translating gives CASSQDPGTNPYEQYF.

The chain carries TRBV27 and TRBJ1-2; D unclear. This CDR3 region has 13 residues. V shed 6 bases and J shed 1 base, with 9 bases lying between them. Germline assignment: CDR1 MNHEY and CDR2 SMNVEV (reference sequence). The chain's CDR3 is CASRDPHNYGYTF. In DNA, the CDR3 is TGTGCCAGCAGGGACCCCCATAACTATGGCTACACCTTC.

This rearrangement joins TRBV11-2 to TRBJ1-1; D is perhaps TRBD1 (5 bases). The CDR3 loop spans 17 amino acids. Trimming shortened V by 5 bases and J by 0 bases, and 19 bases separated the two germline ends. Germline CDR1 SGHAT, CDR2 FQNNGV. The chain's CDR3 is CASSPGLPGVMNTEAFF. Written as DNA, the CDR3 is TGTGCCAGCAGCCCGGGACTTCCTGGGGTAATGAACACTGAAGCTTTCTTT.

This rearrangement joins TRBV7-3 to TRBJ2-1; possibly TRBD2 for D (6 bases). Looked up from germline, CDR1 is SGHTA and CDR2 is FQGTGA. V was pared by 5 bases and J by 4 bases, with 21 bases between. The length of the CDR3 is 17 residues. DNA of the CDR3: TGTGCCAGCAGCCAAACCCGCCTGGGGGGTGGATACAATGAGCAGTTCTTC. It encodes CASSQTRLGGGYNEQFF.

This chain connects TRBV6-4 to TRBJ2-2; D uncertain. V dropped 4 bases and J dropped 5 bases, with 8 bases sitting between them. The CDR3 spans 13 residues. Germline-derived CDR1 and CDR2 are MRHNA and SNTAGT. This CDR3 reads CASSGSSTGELFF. CDR3 DNA: TGTGCCAGCAGTGGATCCTCTACCGGGGAGCTGTTTTTT.

The J gene is TRBJ2-7, the V gene TRBV28; no reliable D call. V lost 10 bases and J lost 5, with 12 bases in between. Germline V gene lookup returns CDR1 MDHEN and CDR2 SYDVKM. The CDR3 consists of 11 residues. DNA of the CDR3: TGTGCCATCTCCAAGACGCACGAGCAGTACTTC. Protein: CAISKTHEQYF.

The chain recombines TRBV5-1 with TRBJ1-1, with D uncertain. The CDR3 is made up of 13 amino acids. Trimming shortened V by 4 bases and J by 1 base, and 8 bases separated the two germline ends. From germline, CDR1 is SGHRS and CDR2 YFSETQ. CDR3 residues: CASSLRQNTEAFF. As DNA, the CDR3 is TGCGCCAGCAGCCTACGACAGAACACTGAAGCTTTCTTT. Looking up the rest from reference TRBV5-1 and TRBJ1-1 gives the full variable domain: KAGVTQTPRYLIKTRGQQVTLSCSPISGHRSVSWYQQTPGQGLQFLFEYFSETQRNKGNFPGRFSGRQFSNSRSEMNVSTLELGDSALYLCASSLRQNTEAFFGQGTRLTVV.

The V gene is TRBV30, the J gene TRBJ1-6, with 9 bases lining up with TRBD1. Germline loops: CDR1 GTSNPN, CDR2 SVGIG (reference sequence). The V gene end was trimmed by 2 bases and the J gene end by 9 bases; junction bases not matched to a gene: 8. There are 15 residues in the CDR3. The CDR3 protein is CAWSSTGTGLSPLHF. CDR3 nucleotides: TGTGCCTGGAGTTCCACCGGGACAGGGCTTTCACCCCTCCACTTT.